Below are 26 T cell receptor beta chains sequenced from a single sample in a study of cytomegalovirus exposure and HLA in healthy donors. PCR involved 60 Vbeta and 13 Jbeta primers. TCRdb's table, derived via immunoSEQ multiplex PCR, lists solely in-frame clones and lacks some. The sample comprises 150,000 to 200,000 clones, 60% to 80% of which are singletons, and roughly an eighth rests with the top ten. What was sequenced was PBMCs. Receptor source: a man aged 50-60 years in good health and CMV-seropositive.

CDR3 nucleotides: TGTGCCAGCAGCTCCGTGGGGACAGGAACCTACGAGCAGTACTTC. Protein: CASSSVGTGTYEQYF. The chain recombines TRBV5-6 with TRBJ2-7; TRBD1 aligns across 8 bases. Germline lookup yields CDR1 SGHDT and CDR2 YYEEEE. The CDR3 covers 15 residues. V shed 3 bases, J shed 2 bases, and the junction held 7 bases outside the gene matches. Supplemented by reference TRBV5-6 and TRBJ2-7, the full variable domain reads DAGVTQSPTHLIKTRGQQVTLRCSPKSGHDTVSWYQQALGQGPQFIFQYYEEEERQRGNFPDRFSGHQFPNYSSELNVNALLLGDSALYLCASSSVGTGTYEQYFGPGTRLTVT.

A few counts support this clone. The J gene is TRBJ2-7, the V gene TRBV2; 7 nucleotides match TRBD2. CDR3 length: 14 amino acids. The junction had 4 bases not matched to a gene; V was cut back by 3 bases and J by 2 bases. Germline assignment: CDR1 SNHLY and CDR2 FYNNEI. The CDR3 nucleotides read TGTGCCAGCAGTGAGGGAGGGGCCCCCTACGAGCAGTACTTC. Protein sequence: CASSEGGAPYEQYF.

The CDR3, as DNA: TGTGCCAGCTCTACCGGACTGGTTCAAGAGACCCAGTACTTC. Protein product: CASSTGLVQETQYF. The V gene is TRBV11-2, the J gene TRBJ2-5, with D perhaps TRBD2 (5 bases). Per the germline V gene, CDR1 is SGHAT and CDR2 is FQNNGV. Trimming took off 8 bases at V and 2 bases at J, with 15 bases between the two ends. CDR3 length: 14 amino acids.

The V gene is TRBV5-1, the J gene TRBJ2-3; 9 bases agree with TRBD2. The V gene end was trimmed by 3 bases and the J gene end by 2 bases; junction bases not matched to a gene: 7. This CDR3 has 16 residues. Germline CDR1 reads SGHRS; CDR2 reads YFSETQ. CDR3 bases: TGCGCCAGCAGCTCAATAGCGGGGGACGTCACAGATACGCAGTATTTT. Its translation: CASSSIAGDVTDTQYF.

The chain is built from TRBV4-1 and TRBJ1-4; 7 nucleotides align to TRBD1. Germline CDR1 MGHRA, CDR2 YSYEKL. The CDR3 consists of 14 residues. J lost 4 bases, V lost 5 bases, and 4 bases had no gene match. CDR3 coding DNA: TGCGCCAGCAGCGCCAGGGGGAGTAATGAAAAACTGTTTTTT. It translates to CASSARGSNEKLFF.

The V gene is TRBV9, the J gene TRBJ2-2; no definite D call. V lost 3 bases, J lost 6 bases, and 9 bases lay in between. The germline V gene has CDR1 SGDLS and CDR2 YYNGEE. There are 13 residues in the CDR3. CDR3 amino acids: CASSARHSGELFF. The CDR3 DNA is TGTGCCAGCAGCGCCCGACACTCCGGGGAGCTGTTTTTT.

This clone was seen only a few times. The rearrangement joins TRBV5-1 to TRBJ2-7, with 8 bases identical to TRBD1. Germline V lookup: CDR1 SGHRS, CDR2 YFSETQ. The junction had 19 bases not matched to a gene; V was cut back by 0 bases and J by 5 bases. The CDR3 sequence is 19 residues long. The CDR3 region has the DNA TGCGCCAGCAGCTTGGCACTCCGAACGCTACGGACAGGGCTTAACGAGCAGTACTTC. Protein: CASSLALRTLRTGLNEQYF.

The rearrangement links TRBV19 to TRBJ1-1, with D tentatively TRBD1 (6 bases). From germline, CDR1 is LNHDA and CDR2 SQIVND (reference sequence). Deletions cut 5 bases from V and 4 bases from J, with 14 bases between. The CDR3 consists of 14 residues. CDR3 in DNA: TGTGCCAGTAGTGGGGGGGCGGCTTCCACTGAAGCTTTCTTT. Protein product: CASSGGAASTEAFF.

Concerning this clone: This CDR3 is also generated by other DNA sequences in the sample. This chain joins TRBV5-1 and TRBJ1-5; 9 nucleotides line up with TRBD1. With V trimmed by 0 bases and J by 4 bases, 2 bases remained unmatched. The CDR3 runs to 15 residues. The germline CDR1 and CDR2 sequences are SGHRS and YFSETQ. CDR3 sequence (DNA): TGCGCCAGCAGCTTGGGCGGGACAGGGAATCAGCCCCAGCATTTT. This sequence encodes CASSLGGTGNQPQHF.

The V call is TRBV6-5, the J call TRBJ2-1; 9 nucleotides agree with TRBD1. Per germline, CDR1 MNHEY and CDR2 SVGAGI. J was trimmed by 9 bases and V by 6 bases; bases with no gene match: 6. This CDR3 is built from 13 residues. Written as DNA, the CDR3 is TGTGCCAGCAGCCACGGGACAGGGACTGAGCAGTTCTTC. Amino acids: CASSHGTGTEQFF.

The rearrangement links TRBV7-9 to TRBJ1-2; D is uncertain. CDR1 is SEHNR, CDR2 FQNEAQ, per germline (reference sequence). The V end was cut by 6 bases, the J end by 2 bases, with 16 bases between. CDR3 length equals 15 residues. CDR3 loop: CASRDGQIMNYGYTF. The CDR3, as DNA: TGTGCCAGCAGGGATGGGCAGATTATGAACTATGGCTACACCTTC.

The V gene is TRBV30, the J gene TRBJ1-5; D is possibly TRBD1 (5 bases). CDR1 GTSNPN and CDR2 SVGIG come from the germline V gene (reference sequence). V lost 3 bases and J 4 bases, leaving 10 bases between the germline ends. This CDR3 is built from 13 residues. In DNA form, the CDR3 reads TGTGCCTGGAGCCCCGGGGGGAATCAGCCCCAGCATTTT. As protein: CAWSPGGNQPQHF.

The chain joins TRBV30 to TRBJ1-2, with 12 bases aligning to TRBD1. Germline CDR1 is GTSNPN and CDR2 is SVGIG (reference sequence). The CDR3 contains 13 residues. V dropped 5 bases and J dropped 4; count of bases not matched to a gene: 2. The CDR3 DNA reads TGTGCCTGGGGGACAGGGGGCGTCTATGGCTACACCTTC. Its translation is CAWGTGGVYGYTF.

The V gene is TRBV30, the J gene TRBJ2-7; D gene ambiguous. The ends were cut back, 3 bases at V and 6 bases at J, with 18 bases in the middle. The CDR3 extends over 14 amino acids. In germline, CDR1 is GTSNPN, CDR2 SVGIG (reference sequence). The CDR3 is CAWSPTIRRGEQYF. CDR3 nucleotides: TGTGCCTGGAGCCCGACGATACGTCGAGGCGAGCAGTACTTC.

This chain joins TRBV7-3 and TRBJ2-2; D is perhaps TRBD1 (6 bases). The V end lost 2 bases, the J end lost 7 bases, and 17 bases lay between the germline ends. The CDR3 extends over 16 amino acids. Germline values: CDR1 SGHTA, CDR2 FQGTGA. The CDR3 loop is CASSLGTGTRGGELFF. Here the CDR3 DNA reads TGTGCCAGCAGCTTAGGGACCGGGACACGGGGCGGGGAGCTGTTTTTT.

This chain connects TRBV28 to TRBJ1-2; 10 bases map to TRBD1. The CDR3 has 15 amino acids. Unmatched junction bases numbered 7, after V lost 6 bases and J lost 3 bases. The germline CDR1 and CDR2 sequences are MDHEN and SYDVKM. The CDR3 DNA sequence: TGTGCCAGCAGCCTGACAGGGGGCTTCTACTATGGCTACACCTTC. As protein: CASSLTGGFYYGYTF.

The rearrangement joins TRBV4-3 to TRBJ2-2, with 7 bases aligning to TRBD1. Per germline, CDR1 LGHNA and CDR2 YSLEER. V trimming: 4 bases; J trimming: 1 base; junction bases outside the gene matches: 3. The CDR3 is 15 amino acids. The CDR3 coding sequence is TGCGCCAGCAGCCTACGGACAGGGAACACCGGGGAGCTGTTTTTT. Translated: CASSLRTGNTGELFF.

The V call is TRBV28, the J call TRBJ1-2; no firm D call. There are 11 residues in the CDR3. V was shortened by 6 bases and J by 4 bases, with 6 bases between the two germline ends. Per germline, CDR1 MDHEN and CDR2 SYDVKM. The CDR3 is CASSFPYGYTF. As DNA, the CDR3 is TGTGCCAGCAGCTTTCCCTATGGCTACACCTTC.

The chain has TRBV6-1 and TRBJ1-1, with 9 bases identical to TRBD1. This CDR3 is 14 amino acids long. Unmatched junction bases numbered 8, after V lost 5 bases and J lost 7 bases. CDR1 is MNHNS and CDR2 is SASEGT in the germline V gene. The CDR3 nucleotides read TGTGCCAGCAGTCCCCCGGGACAGGGATATGAAGCTTTCTTT. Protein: CASSPPGQGYEAFF.

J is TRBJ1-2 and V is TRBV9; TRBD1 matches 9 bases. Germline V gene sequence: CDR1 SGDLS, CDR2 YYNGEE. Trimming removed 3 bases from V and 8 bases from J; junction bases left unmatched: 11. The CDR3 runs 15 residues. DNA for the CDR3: TGTGCCAGCAGCGGGGACAGGGTCCTGGGCGGGGGCTACACCTTC. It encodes CASSGDRVLGGGYTF.

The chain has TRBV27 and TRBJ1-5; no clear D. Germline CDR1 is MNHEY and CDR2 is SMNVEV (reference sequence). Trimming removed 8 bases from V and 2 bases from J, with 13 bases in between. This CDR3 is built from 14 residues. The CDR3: CASRSVSGNQPQHF. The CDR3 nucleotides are TGTGCCAGCCGTAGCGTATCGGGCAATCAGCCCCAGCATTTT.

In DNA, the CDR3 is TGTGCCAGCAGTTACCAGGGGGCGGGATACGAGCAGTACTTC. Amino acid sequence: CASSYQGAGYEQYF. The chain joins TRBV6-5 to TRBJ2-7; 8 nucleotides agree with TRBD1. The CDR3 has 14 amino acids. V lost 2 bases to trimming and J lost 4 bases; unmatched junction nucleotides: 4. CDR1 is MNHEY and CDR2 is SVGAGI in the germline V gene.

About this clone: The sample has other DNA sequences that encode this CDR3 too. The CDR3 DNA is TGTGCCAGCAGTCCGCAGGGGACAGGGTACGGGGAGCAGTACTTC. It is translated as CASSPQGTGYGEQYF. The chain combines TRBV5-4 with TRBJ2-7, with 9 bases that match TRBD1. The junction had 13 bases not matched to a gene; V was cut back by 5 bases and J by 7 bases. The CDR3 contains 15 residues. Per germline, CDR1 SGHNT and CDR2 YYREEE (reference sequence). The entire variable domain, with the rest obtained from reference TRBV5-4 and TRBJ2-7, is as follows: ETGVTQSPTHLIKTRGQQVTLRCSSQSGHNTVSWYQQALGQGPQFIFQYYREEENGRGNFPPRFSGLQFPNYSSELNVNALELDDSALYLCASSPQGTGYGEQYFGPGTRLTVT.

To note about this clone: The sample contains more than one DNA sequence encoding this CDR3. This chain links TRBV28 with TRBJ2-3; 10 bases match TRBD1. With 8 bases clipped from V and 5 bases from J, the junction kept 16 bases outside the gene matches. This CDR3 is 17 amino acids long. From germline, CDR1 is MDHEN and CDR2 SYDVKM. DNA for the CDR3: TGTGCCAGCGGCAGCCCCTCCCCGGGACAGGGGTTAGATACGCAGTATTTT. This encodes CASGSPSPGQGLDTQYF.

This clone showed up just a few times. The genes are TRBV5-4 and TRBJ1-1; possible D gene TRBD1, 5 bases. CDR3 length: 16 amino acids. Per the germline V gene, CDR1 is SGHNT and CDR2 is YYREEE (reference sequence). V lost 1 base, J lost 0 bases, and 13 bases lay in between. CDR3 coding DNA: TGTGCCAGCAGCTTGTTTAGGGGTAGCATGAACACTGAAGCTTTCTTT. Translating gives CASSLFRGSMNTEAFF. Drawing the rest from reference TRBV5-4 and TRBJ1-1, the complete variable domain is ETGVTQSPTHLIKTRGQQVTLRCSSQSGHNTVSWYQQALGQGPQFIFQYYREEENGRGNFPPRFSGLQFPNYSSELNVNALELDDSALYLCASSLFRGSMNTEAFFGQGTRLTVV.

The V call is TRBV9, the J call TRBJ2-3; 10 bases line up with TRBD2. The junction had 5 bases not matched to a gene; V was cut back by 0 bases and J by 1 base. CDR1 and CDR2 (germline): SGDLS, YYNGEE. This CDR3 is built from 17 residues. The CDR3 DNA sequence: TGTGCCAGCAGCGTAGTGCCTAGCGGGGGAGGCACAGATACGCAGTATTTT. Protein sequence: CASSVVPSGGGTDTQYF. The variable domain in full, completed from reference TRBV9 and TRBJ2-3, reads DSGVTQTPKHLITATGQRVTLRCSPRSGDLSVYWYQQSLDQGLQFLIQYYNGEERAKGNILERFSAQQFPDLHSELNLSSLELGDSALYFCASSVVPSGGGTDTQYFGPGTRLTVL.